These 22 T cell receptor beta chains were all obtained from the same sample, sequenced in a study of a mutant IDH1 vaccine in newly diagnosed glioma. Repertoires were generated with immunoSEQ multiplex PCR, while TCRdb's copy carries only in-frame clones and drops some. The data show 50,000 to 55,000 clones, approximately 78% seen once. Their antigen targets remain unknown. The time point: week 5, during vaccination. The investigators gave 300 ug of mutant IDH1 20-mer peptide in each vaccine dose, together with topical imiquimod. Specimen: PBMCs, collected from a glioma patient whose treatment included an IDH1 peptide vaccine. The source of these receptors is a man over 45 with glioma.

The chain carries TRBV6-5 and TRBJ1-4; unclear D gene. Deletions cut 6 bases from V and 5 bases from J, with 7 bases between. The CDR3 is 12 amino acids. Germline CDR1 and CDR2: MNHEY and SVGAGI. CDR3 region: CASREANEKLFF. The CDR3 region has the DNA TGTGCCAGCAGAGAAGCAAATGAAAAACTGTTTTTT.

The CDR3 loop reads CASSTGTPSSGNTIYF. The CDR3 nucleotides are TGCGCCAGCAGCACCGGGACACCAAGCTCTGGAAACACCATATATTTT. The V gene is TRBV5-1, the J gene TRBJ1-3; perhaps TRBD1 as D (6 bases). Trimming left V 4 bases short and J 0 bases short, with 14 bases between. CDR1 SGHRS and CDR2 YFSETQ come from the germline V gene. The CDR3 is made up of 16 amino acids.

V gene TRBV4-1 combines with J gene TRBJ1-5; D not resolved. Trimming removed 0 bases at V and 5 bases at J, with 8 bases between. Germline V gene sequence: CDR1 MGHRA, CDR2 YSYEKL. The CDR3 is 14 residues long. CDR3 DNA: TGCGCCAGCAGCCAAGAAACGGGATATCAGCCCCAGCATTTT. Translation: CASSQETGYQPQHF.

The chain joins TRBV5-6 to TRBJ1-1; possible D gene TRBD1, 5 bases. The CDR3 has 14 residues. V was trimmed by 1 base and J by 1 base, leaving 8 bases between them. Per the germline V gene, CDR1 is SGHDT and CDR2 is YYEEEE. CDR3 sequence reads: CASSLYGGNTEAFF. The CDR3 DNA follows: TGTGCCAGCAGCTTGTACGGGGGGAACACTGAAGCTTTCTTT.

The chain recombines TRBV19 with TRBJ1-2, with 10 bases matching TRBD1. Trimming cost V 8 bases and J 6 bases; bases outside gene matches: 6. The CDR3 is made up of 13 amino acids. The germline gives CDR1 LNHDA, CDR2 SQIVND (reference sequence). The CDR3 sequence is CASSGQGRDGYTF. CDR3 DNA: TGTGCCAGTTCGGGACAGGGGAGGGATGGCTACACCTTC.

This clone was recorded a few times. The chain uses TRBV4-1 and TRBJ2-7, with D possibly TRBD1 on 6 matching bases. CDR1 is MGHRA, CDR2 YSYEKL, per germline. Deletions cut 5 bases from V and 2 bases from J, with 13 bases between. This CDR3 has 14 amino acids. For the CDR3, the DNA is TGCGCCAGCAGCGACGGGACAAAGGCCTACGAGCAGTACTTC. Residues: CASSDGTKAYEQYF.

This clone was detected many times. The rearrangement links TRBV28 to TRBJ1-1, with D perhaps TRBD1 (6 bases). This CDR3 comprises 12 residues. Germline CDR1 MDHEN, CDR2 SYDVKM. V was trimmed by 6 bases and J by 4 bases, leaving 9 bases between them. The CDR3 here is CASSMDSTEAFF. The CDR3 bases are TGTGCCAGCAGCATGGACAGCACTGAAGCTTTCTTT.

This clone was counted a single time. V gene TRBV30 combines with J gene TRBJ1-5, with TRBD1 matching 9 bases. Germline loops: CDR1 GTSNPN, CDR2 SVGIG (reference sequence). Germline trimming cut 0 bases from V and 3 bases from J; bases unmatched to any gene: 9. There are 17 residues in the CDR3. CDR3 DNA sequence: TGTGCCTGGAGTGTACCCAGGACAGGGGTTGCCAATCAGCCCCAGCATTTT. Its translation: CAWSVPRTGVANQPQHF.

The chain uses TRBV28 and TRBJ1-5; tentatively, D is TRBD1 (5 bases). Germline loops: CDR1 MDHEN, CDR2 SYDVKM. V gave up 6 bases and J gave up 5 bases, with 17 bases separating them. This CDR3 is built from 15 residues. CDR3 sequence (DNA): TGTGCCAGCAGACCGGGGCCAGGGAACTATCAGCCCCAGCATTTT. Protein sequence: CASRPGPGNYQPQHF.

This clone is a singleton in its sample. The gene calls are TRBV5-1 and TRBJ2-1, with D perhaps matching TRBD2 (5 bases). V was cut by 1 base and J by 4 bases, with 18 bases left in between. The germline V gene encodes CDR1 SGHRS and CDR2 YFSETQ. The length of the CDR3 is 17 residues. The CDR3 DNA sequence: TGCGCCAGCAGCTTGAGGTCCCCAAGATCGGGGTACAATGAGCAGTTCTTC. Translated: CASSLRSPRSGYNEQFF.

The chain joins TRBV7-9 to TRBJ2-3, with 8 bases aligning to TRBD1. V shed 7 bases, J shed 0 bases, and the junction held 6 bases outside the gene matches. This CDR3 comprises 15 residues. The germline gives CDR1 SEHNR, CDR2 FQNEAQ (reference sequence). The CDR3 coding sequence is TGTGCCAGCATCGAAAGGGACAGGAGCACAGATACGCAGTATTTT. This sequence encodes CASIERDRSTDTQYF. The full variable domain, rest sourced from reference TRBV7-9 and TRBJ2-3, is DTGVSQNPRHKITKRGQNVTFRCDPISEHNRLYWYRQTLGQGPEFLTYFQNEAQLEKSRLLSDRFSAERPKGSFSTLEIQRTEQGDSAMYLCASIERDRSTDTQYFGPGTRLTVL.

The chain carries TRBV4-2 and TRBJ1-4; D perhaps matches TRBD1 (6 bases). The CDR3 runs to 15 residues. V lost 0 bases and J 14 bases, leaving 19 bases between the germline ends. The germline V gene encodes CDR1 LGHNA and CDR2 YNFKEQ. The DNA of the CDR3 is TGTGCCAGCAGCCAAGATTCCGCCGGACAGAGTTACCTGTTTTTT. This encodes CASSQDSAGQSYLFF.

The rearrangement links TRBV19 to TRBJ1-1; TRBD1 is a possible D gene (6 bases). Per the germline V gene, CDR1 is LNHDA and CDR2 is SQIVND (reference sequence). The CDR3 is made up of 13 amino acids. The V and J ends lost 5 bases and 4 bases respectively, with 11 bases between them. The CDR3 is CASSHEDSTEAFF. The CDR3 nucleotides read TGTGCCAGTAGTCACGAGGACAGCACTGAAGCTTTCTTT.

The J gene is TRBJ2-7, the V gene TRBV10-3; D perhaps matches TRBD1 (5 bases). The CDR3 has 12 amino acids. Germline CDR1 is ENHRY and CDR2 is SYGVKD. The ends were cut back, 2 bases at V and 3 bases at J, with 5 bases in the middle. CDR3 in DNA: TGTGCCATCAGTGAGAGGGGCTACGAGCAGTACTTC. This encodes CAISERGYEQYF.

The CDR3 region has the DNA TGCGCCAGCCCGTTCCTGGCGGGGGGGACAGATACGCAGTATTTT. It translates to CASPFLAGGTDTQYF. V is TRBV10-2 and J is TRBJ2-3; TRBD2 agrees at 9 bases. This CDR3 region has 15 residues. In germline, CDR1 is WSHSY, CDR2 SAAADI. V shed 8 bases and J 3 bases; nucleotides not matched to a gene: 9.

This clone was detected only a few times. The rearrangement uses TRBV29-1 and TRBJ2-1; TRBD1 matches at 9 bases. V was pared by 4 bases and J by 5 bases, with 9 bases of the junction left unmatched. The V gene's germline CDR1 is SQVTM and CDR2 ANQGSEA. The length of the CDR3 is 15 residues. CDR3 loop: CSVGGQGGNDNEQFF. The CDR3 DNA follows: TGCAGCGTTGGGGGACAGGGAGGGAATGACAATGAGCAGTTCTTC.

This rearrangement joins TRBV19 to TRBJ1-5, with 8 bases identical to TRBD1. This CDR3 has 15 amino acids. Trimming removed 8 bases from V and 2 bases from J; junction bases left unmatched: 8. Germline V gene sequence: CDR1 LNHDA, CDR2 SQIVND (reference sequence). CDR3 nucleotides: TGTGCCAGTTCCTCTACAGGGGGAGGCAATCAGCCCCAGCATTTT. Translation gives CASSSTGGGNQPQHF.

This clone has just a few counts. This sequence joins TRBV6-5 and TRBJ2-1; TRBD2 aligns across 10 bases. Germline lookup yields CDR1 MNHEY and CDR2 SVGAGI. The CDR3 contains 16 residues. With 6 bases clipped from V and 4 bases from J, the junction kept 9 bases outside the gene matches. This CDR3 is CASSYDLAGAYNEQFF. In DNA form, the CDR3 reads TGTGCCAGCAGCTACGACCTAGCGGGGGCTTACAATGAGCAGTTCTTC.

The CDR3 DNA is TGCAGTGCTTTTCACCTCTACGAGCAGTACTTC. Translated: CSAFHLYEQYF. This rearrangement joins TRBV20-1 to TRBJ2-7; D gene unclear. CDR1 is DFQATT, CDR2 SNEGSKA, per germline (reference sequence). V was cut by 5 bases and J by 3 bases, with 8 bases left in between. The CDR3 length is 11 residues.

This chain connects TRBV5-1 to TRBJ2-7, with 10 bases matching TRBD1. Unmatched junction bases numbered 11, after V lost 4 bases and J lost 4 bases. This CDR3 is 16 amino acids long. CDR1 is SGHRS and CDR2 is YFSETQ in the germline V gene. CDR3 in amino acids: CASSPTGTGDFYEQYF. Written as DNA, the CDR3 is TGCGCCAGCAGCCCGACCGGGACAGGGGACTTTTACGAGCAGTACTTC. The variable domain in full, completed from reference TRBV5-1 and TRBJ2-7, reads KAGVTQTPRYLIKTRGQQVTLSCSPISGHRSVSWYQQTPGQGLQFLFEYFSETQRNKGNFPGRFSGRQFSNSRSEMNVSTLELGDSALYLCASSPTGTGDFYEQYFGPGTRLTVT.

This chain links TRBV20-1 with TRBJ1-4; D unclear. The CDR3 has 11 residues. Trimming left V 5 bases short and J 4 bases short, with 5 bases between. Germline lookup yields CDR1 DFQATT and CDR2 SNEGSKA (reference sequence). The CDR3 coding sequence is TGCAGTGCTCCGTTTAATGAAAAACTGTTTTTT. Its protein product is CSAPFNEKLFF.

The chain employs TRBV4-3 and TRBJ1-4, with D unclear. Germline CDR1 is LGHNA and CDR2 is YSLEER. The V end lost 6 bases, the J end lost 7 bases, and 12 bases lay between the germline ends. This CDR3 is built from 13 residues. CDR3 bases: TGCGCCAGCAGACCACCAGGAGCTGAAAAACTGTTTTTT. Its protein is CASRPPGAEKLFF.